These 26 T cell receptor beta chains were all obtained from the same sample, sequenced in a study of T cells in Graves' hyperthyroidism and ophthalmopathy. There were TCR beta CDR3 regions amplified from RNA transcripts. When the TCR CDR3 underwent first-round RT-PCR, the HTBI primer set was used. TCRdb re-called the multiplex PCR reads with MiXCR, one entry per CDR3 protein. Of 45,000 or so distinct CDR3 sequences detected, approximately 50% appear once; the ten largest clones hold roughly a third. The sample taken for sequencing was peripheral blood or thyroid tissue (not recorded which). The source is a woman aged 50 to 65 with Graves' hyperthyroidism.

This chain links TRBV7-3 with TRBJ2-7; TRBD1 matches at 7 bases. V was pared by 5 bases and J by 4 bases, with 8 bases of the junction left unmatched. The CDR3 sequence is 14 residues long. The V gene's germline CDR1 is SGHTA and CDR2 FQGTGA. CDR3 protein: CASSRSRQGYEQYF. The CDR3 bases are TGTGCCAGCAGCCGTAGCCGACAGGGATACGAGCAGTACTTC.

This clonotype was detected ten times or more. The chain has TRBV19 and TRBJ2-7, with TRBD2 matching 7 bases. The J segment lost 3 bases and the V segment lost 5 bases, leaving 10 bases of the junction unmatched. The CDR3 is made up of 15 amino acids. Germline loops: CDR1 LNHDA, CDR2 SQIVND (reference sequence). The CDR3 DNA reads TGTGCCAGTAGTTCCGGGACTACAAAGATCTACGAGCAGTACTTC. Its protein is CASSSGTTKIYEQYF.

This clonotype was found many times. The V gene is TRBV4-2, the J gene TRBJ2-6; D gene unclear. CDR3 length: 16 amino acids. Trimming shortened V by 0 bases and J by 0 bases, and 6 bases separated the two germline ends. Germline lookup yields CDR1 LGHNA and CDR2 YNFKEQ. The CDR3 nucleotides are TGTGCCAGCAGCCAAGATTTGATCTCTGGGGCCAACGTCCTGACTTTC. This codes for CASSQDLISGANVLTF.

There are many counts of this clonotype. An end of the junction differs from the germline gene, which may be a read error. The chain combines TRBV2 with TRBJ2-7; 10 bases match TRBD2. CDR3 length equals 15 residues. Germline values: CDR1 SNHLY, CDR2 FYNNEI. The CDR3 loop is CASSETSGTSDEQYF. The CDR3 DNA is TGTGCCAGCAGTGAAACTAGCGGGACCTCCGACGAGCAGTACTTC. Using reference TRBV2 and TRBJ2-7 for the parts outside the CDR3, the full variable domain is EPEVTQTPSHQVTQMGQEVILRCVPISNHLYFYWYRQILGQKVEFLVSFYNNEISEKSEIFDDQFSVERPDGSNFTLKIRSTKLEDSAMYFCASSETSGTSDEQYFGPGTRLTVT.

This clonotype occurred many times. This chain uses TRBV9 with TRBJ2-7; TRBD1 matches at 8 bases. Germline CDR1 reads SGDLS; CDR2 reads YYNGEE. V lost 3 bases to trimming and J lost 3 bases; unmatched junction nucleotides: 5. The CDR3 has 14 amino acids. The CDR3 DNA sequence: TGTGCCAGCAGCGCAGGGGGCGCCGACTACGAGCAGTACTTC. This sequence encodes CASSAGGADYEQYF.

The chain joins TRBV29-1 to TRBJ1-1; unclear D gene. CDR3 size: 11 residues. The germline V gene has CDR1 SQVTM and CDR2 ANQGSEA. Deletions cut 4 bases from V and 5 bases from J, with 8 bases between. CDR3 nucleotide sequence: TGCAGCGTTGTGGTGCTAACTGAAGCTTTCTTT. As protein: CSVVVLTEAFF.

This clonotype was seen many times. V gene TRBV4-1 combines with J gene TRBJ2-7; TRBD1 might be the D (6 bases). Germline CDR1 reads MGHRA; CDR2 reads YSYEKL. The CDR3 runs to 16 residues. V dropped 4 bases and J dropped 4 bases, with 20 bases sitting between them. In DNA form, the CDR3 reads TGCGCCAGCAGCCCCCGGGCTAGGGGGATCTCTTACGAGCAGTACTTC. Its protein product is CASSPRARGISYEQYF.

A remark on this clonotype: This may be a read error: a much more frequent sequence differs by one nucleotide. This chain links TRBV19 with TRBJ1-1, with D hard to call. The germline V gene has CDR1 LNHDA and CDR2 SQIVND (reference sequence). The CDR3 is 14 residues long. DNA for the CDR3: TGTGCCAGTGGTATAGATCTATACCGACTTGAAGCTTTCTTT. It yields the protein CASGIDLYRLEAFF.

This clonotype was observed many times. CDR3 nucleotide sequence: TGCGCCAGCAGCTTAAGAGGGGTAGCGGGAGTGTACGAGCAGTACTTC. Translation gives CASSLRGVAGVYEQYF. The chain is built from TRBV5-1 and TRBJ2-7; 9 nucleotides align to TRBD2. The CDR3 covers 16 residues. With 2 bases clipped from V and 4 bases from J, the junction kept 10 bases outside the gene matches. Germline loops: CDR1 SGHRS, CDR2 YFSETQ.

Of note for this clonotype: A much larger clone lies a single base off, so this may be a read error. This chain links TRBV4-2 with TRBJ2-2, with D possibly being TRBD1 or TRBD2 (5 bases each). The V gene lost 4 bases and the J gene lost 0 bases, with 9 bases spanning the gap. This CDR3 spans 15 amino acids. Germline V lookup: CDR1 LGHNA, CDR2 YNFKEQ. In DNA, the CDR3 is TGTGCCAGCAGCCCGGGACCGTCGAACACCGGGGAGCTGTTTTTT. It translates to CASSPGPSNTGELFF.

V gene TRBV20-1 combines with J gene TRBJ2-7; TRBD2 matches 12 bases. J was trimmed by 6 bases and V by 1 base; bases with no gene match: 7. The CDR3 covers 15 residues. CDR1 DFQATT and CDR2 SNEGSKA come from the germline V gene (reference sequence). CDR3 amino acids: CSARAMTSGRGEQYF. The CDR3 DNA reads TGCAGTGCTAGAGCCATGACTAGCGGGAGAGGCGAGCAGTACTTC.

V is TRBV20-1 and J is TRBJ2-3, with 8 positions matching TRBD2. Germline values: CDR1 DFQATT, CDR2 SNEGSKA (reference sequence). The CDR3 consists of 14 residues. Losses at the gene ends were 0 bases for V and 4 bases for J; bases not matched to a gene: 3. The CDR3 DNA follows: TGCAGTGCTAGAGATCGTAGCGGGGCAGATACGCAGTATTTT. It is translated as CSARDRSGADTQYF.

The chain links TRBV10-3 to TRBJ2-7; the match to TRBD1 covers 9 bases. CDR3 length: 16 residues. Germline V CDR1 and CDR2: ENHRY, SYGVKD. Trimming took 11 bases from V and 1 from J; bases not matched to a gene: 15. The CDR3 protein is CAHSQGGTGISYEQYF. The CDR3 DNA reads TGTGCCCATTCCCAGGGCGGGACAGGGATATCCTACGAGCAGTACTTC.

This clonotype occurred many times. The chain recombines TRBV7-8 with TRBJ1-4, with TRBD1 matching over 7 bases. This CDR3 is 15 amino acids long. The ends lost 4 bases at V and 3 bases at J; junction bases unmatched: 5. CDR1 and CDR2 from the germline V gene are SGHVS and FQNEAQ. CDR3 nucleotides: TGTGCCAGCAGCTCATACAGGGGCCCTAATGAAAAACTGTTTTTT. Translation: CASSSYRGPNEKLFF.

The table lists this clonotype with a count of one. The chain recombines TRBV10-3 with TRBJ1-1, with D possibly TRBD1 on 6 matching bases. CDR1 and CDR2 from the germline V gene are ENHRY and SYGVKD. CDR3 length equals 15 residues. Trimming cost V 2 bases and J 1 base, with 11 bases left between them. The CDR3 here is CAISEPGARNTEAFF. In nucleotides, the CDR3 is TGTGCCATCAGTGAGCCGGGGGCGAGGAACACTGAAGCTTTCTTT.

This clonotype was detected many times. The chain links TRBV7-9 to TRBJ1-1; D ambiguous. CDR3 length: 13 residues. V was clipped by 6 bases and J by 11 bases, with 19 bases between them. Germline V gene lookup returns CDR1 SEHNR and CDR2 FQNEAQ (reference sequence). Here the CDR3 reads CASSTGPPIGAFF. For the CDR3, the DNA is TGTGCCAGCAGTACCGGCCCCCCTATTGGCGCTTTCTTT.

Many counts were recorded for this clonotype. Just one base apart from a much larger clone, this may be a read error. This chain uses TRBV20-1 with TRBJ1-1; no definite D call. The CDR3 runs 12 residues. Per the germline V gene, CDR1 is DFQATT and CDR2 is SNEGSKA (reference sequence). Trimming cost V 8 bases and J 4 bases, with 14 bases left between them. The DNA for the CDR3 is TGCAGTATTGGCCTATCCAGCACTGAAGCTTTCTTT. The encoded protein is CSIGLSSTEAFF.

For this clonotype: A read error may account for a junction end that differs from germline. The chain employs TRBV5-4 and TRBJ2-3; D is unclear. The CDR3 spans 15 residues. Germline CDR1 is SGHNT and CDR2 is YYREEE (reference sequence). CDR3 residues: CASSPAVARIGTQYF. The CDR3 DNA reads TGCGCCAGCAGCCCCGCGGTAGCCCGTATAGGTACGCAGTATTTT.

At least ten counts were recorded for this clonotype. V is TRBV10-3 and J is TRBJ2-7, with 7 nucleotides matching TRBD1. V lost 7 bases, J lost 2 bases, and 8 bases stayed unmatched. This CDR3 is 14 amino acids long. The germline CDR1 and CDR2 sequences are ENHRY and SYGVKD. The CDR3 protein is CAIKSDRTTYEQYF. The CDR3 DNA sequence: TGTGCCATCAAATCGGACAGGACGACCTACGAGCAGTACTTC.

This clonotype is deemed medium-sized (0.01 to 0.1%). V is TRBV2 and J is TRBJ2-7; 8 positions agree with TRBD2. The CDR3 totals 15 residues. J was trimmed by 5 bases and V by 7 bases; bases with no gene match: 13. Germline CDR1 reads SNHLY; CDR2 reads FYNNEI. The CDR3 DNA sequence: TGTGCCAGCACTACTTCATCGGGAGGGCACCACGAGCAGTACTTC. It codes for CASTTSSGGHHEQYF.

This clonotype was observed many times. In DNA, the CDR3 is TGTGCCAGCAGCGTAGGGGACTCTGGGGCCAACGTCCTGACTTTC. As protein: CASSVGDSGANVLTF. The rearrangement links TRBV9 to TRBJ2-6; D uncertain. Germline V gene data show CDR1 as SGDLS and CDR2 as YYNGEE. The CDR3 is 15 amino acids. The V gene lost 0 bases and the J gene lost 0 bases, with 4 bases spanning the gap.

The rearrangement links TRBV25-1 to TRBJ1-2, with no clear D. The CDR3 sequence is 14 residues long. Germline lookup yields CDR1 MGHDK and CDR2 SYGVNS. The V gene lost 4 bases and the J gene lost 4 bases, with 13 bases spanning the gap. CDR3 sequence: CASSAKQLAYGYTF. The CDR3 nucleotides read TGTGCCAGCAGTGCAAAACAGTTAGCCTATGGCTACACCTTC.

At least ten counts were recorded for this clonotype. The J gene is TRBJ2-7, the V gene TRBV9; D possibly uses TRBD1 or TRBD2 (7 bases each). Germline V gene lookup returns CDR1 SGDLS and CDR2 YYNGEE. CDR3 size: 15 residues. V shed 0 bases and J shed 2 bases, with 12 bases lying between them. The CDR3, as DNA: TGTGCCAGCAGCGTAGACGCAGGGGGGGCCTACGAGCAGTACTTC. This encodes CASSVDAGGAYEQYF.

The rearrangement joins TRBV7-9 to TRBJ2-7, with 9 bases lining up with TRBD2. V lost 11 bases, J lost 6 bases, and 14 bases stayed unmatched. The CDR3 is made up of 14 amino acids. Germline values: CDR1 SEHNR, CDR2 FQNEAQ (reference sequence). CDR3 nucleotides: TGTGCCTGGAGACCAAATAGCGGGAGAGGCGAGCAGTACTTC. This encodes CAWRPNSGRGEQYF. Based on the CDR3 plus reference TRBV7-9 and TRBJ2-7, the full variable domain is DTGVSQNPRHKITKRGQNVTFRCDPISEHNRLYWYRQTLGQGPEFLTYFQNEAQLEKSRLLSDRFSAERPKGSFSTLEIQRTEQGDSAMYLCAWRPNSGRGEQYFGPGTRLTVT.

Concerning this clonotype: A junction end diverges from the germline sequence, so it may reflect a read error. The chain has TRBV6-2 or TRBV6-3 and TRBJ2-5, with 11 bases matching TRBD2. Germline V CDR1 and CDR2: MNHEY, SVGEGT. CDR3 length: 15 amino acids. The CDR3 sequence: CASRLGLAVQGTQYF. The DNA of the CDR3 is TGTGCCAGCAGGCTGGGACTAGCGGTCCAAGGGACCCAGTACTTC.

This clonotype was seen repeatedly, ten times or more. This chain uses TRBV20-1 with TRBJ1-5; D call uncertain. The CDR3 length is 14 residues. Germline lookup yields CDR1 DFQATT and CDR2 SNEGSKA (reference sequence). V lost 0 bases and J lost 1, with 7 bases in between. CDR3 sequence: CSARDPQSNQPQHF. CDR3 nucleotide sequence: TGCAGTGCTAGAGATCCGCAGAGCAATCAGCCCCAGCATTTT.